A single sample gave rise to the 18 T cell receptor beta chains below, sequenced in a study of Ad26.COV2.S vaccination and SARS-CoV-2 variants. This table comes from immunoSEQ multiplex PCR, and its TCRdb copy is limited to in-frame clones, with some not included. Found here are about 400,000 clones, 80% to 90% of them singletons; the top ten hold around 7%. Described treatment: 15 to 20 received Ad26.COV2.S at low or high dose, single or two shots; 5 received placebo; per-sample allocation not given. Following the first vaccine or placebo injection, samples were taken on day 63. The sample in question was peripheral blood, obtained in a trial of Ad26.COV2.S vaccine versus placebo. The receptors derive from a person between 18 and 59 years old who received the Ad26.COV2.S COVID-19 vaccine or a placebo.

V usage is TRBV5-6 and J usage is TRBJ1-1; TRBD1 is a possible D gene (5 bases). Germline V gene sequence: CDR1 SGHDT, CDR2 YYEEEE. The CDR3 contains 13 residues. V lost 4 bases to trimming and J lost 8 bases, with 15 bases between them. The CDR3 sequence is CASSLTWRTEAFF. CDR3 in DNA: TGTGCCAGCAGCCTCACCTGGCGGACAGAAGCTTTCTTT.

V gene TRBV2 combines with J gene TRBJ1-6; D remains unclear. The CDR3 is 15 residues long. Trimming left V 6 bases short and J 4 bases short, with 13 bases between. Germline V gene data show CDR1 as SNHLY and CDR2 as FYNNEI. The CDR3 sequence: CASSVRAPYNSPLHF. As DNA, the CDR3 is TGTGCCAGCAGCGTTAGGGCACCGTATAATTCACCCCTCCACTTT.

The chain carries TRBV6-5 and TRBJ1-1, with D possibly being TRBD1 (6 bases). The CDR3 is made up of 15 amino acids. The V gene lost 5 bases and the J gene lost 4 bases, with 17 bases spanning the gap. Germline V CDR1 and CDR2: MNHEY, SVGAGI. The CDR3 bases are TGTGCCAGCAGTCCCTCCCAGGGGTGGGCCACTGAAGCTTTCTTT. The encoded protein is CASSPSQGWATEAFF.

This clone appeared once. The gene calls are TRBV9 and TRBJ2-1; D perhaps matches TRBD2 (6 bases). CDR1 is SGDLS, CDR2 YYNGEE, per germline. CDR3 length equals 15 residues. The ends were cut back, 0 bases at V and 0 bases at J, with 7 bases in the middle. In DNA form, the CDR3 reads TGTGCCAGCAGCGTAGCAGCGGGCTCCTACAATGAGCAGTTCTTC. Encoded protein: CASSVAAGSYNEQFF.

This clone was observed a handful of times. The J gene is TRBJ1-2, the V gene TRBV5-1; possible D gene TRBD1, 6 bases. Per the germline V gene, CDR1 is SGHRS and CDR2 is YFSETQ. V lost 0 bases, J lost 4 bases, and 7 bases lay in between. The CDR3 extends over 13 amino acids. The CDR3 DNA reads TGCGCCAGCAGCTTGGACAGGGTCTATGGCTACACCTTC. Protein sequence: CASSLDRVYGYTF.

This clone is a singleton in its sample. Different DNA sequences within this sample yield the same CDR3. This chain uses TRBV15 with TRBJ2-1; tentative D call: TRBD2 (5 bases). With 1 base removed from V and 8 bases from J, the gap between germline ends came to 9 bases. This CDR3 spans 13 amino acids. Germline CDR1 reads LNHNV; CDR2 reads YYDKDF (reference sequence). CDR3 protein: CATSRGGSHEQFF. The CDR3 DNA reads TGTGCCACCAGCAGAGGAGGGTCCCATGAGCAGTTCTTC.

This clone showed up just a few times. The chain has TRBV5-4 and TRBJ2-7; 7 bases line up with TRBD2. V shed 2 bases, J shed 3 bases, and the junction held 2 bases outside the gene matches. This CDR3 spans 13 amino acids. The germline CDR1 and CDR2 sequences are SGHNT and YYREEE (reference sequence). DNA for the CDR3: TGTGCCAGCAGCTTCCCGGGAGGCTACGAGCAGTACTTC. This sequence encodes CASSFPGGYEQYF.

CDR3 loop: CASSTRGGSNTEAFF. CDR3 sequence (DNA): TGTGCCAGTAGTACTAGGGGCGGTTCAAACACTGAAGCTTTCTTT. The rearrangement uses TRBV19 and TRBJ1-1, with D maybe TRBD1 (5 bases). The CDR3 has 15 amino acids. Germline CDR1 reads LNHDA; CDR2 reads SQIVND (reference sequence). Trimming cost V 4 bases and J 2 bases, with 14 bases left between them.

A few counts support this clone. The CDR3 sequence: CASSSLDSSGNTIYF. CDR3 DNA: TGTGCCAGCAGCTCGCTGGACAGCTCTGGAAACACCATATATTTT. V is TRBV7-9 and J is TRBJ1-3; TRBD1 is a possible D gene (6 bases). CDR1 and CDR2 from the germline V gene are SEHNR and FQNEAQ (reference sequence). The CDR3 contains 15 residues. Trimming removed 4 bases from V and 0 bases from J, with 10 bases in between.

The chain recombines TRBV27 with TRBJ1-2, with D maybe TRBD1 (6 bases). This CDR3 spans 14 amino acids. Per the germline V gene, CDR1 is MNHEY and CDR2 is SMNVEV (reference sequence). V lost 5 bases to trimming and J lost 8 bases, with 18 bases between them. CDR3 protein: CASSLLQGIGGYTF. Here the CDR3 DNA reads TGTGCCAGCAGTCTCTTACAGGGAATAGGCGGCTACACCTTC.

The gene calls are TRBV3-1 (or the pseudogene TRBV3-2) and TRBJ2-7; 15 bases map to TRBD2. With 0 bases clipped from V and 11 bases from J, the junction kept 5 bases outside the gene matches. Per the germline V gene, CDR1 is LGHDT and CDR2 is YNNKEL (reference sequence). The CDR3 contains 15 residues. CDR3 DNA sequence: TGTGCCAGCAGCCAAGATATGGGACTAGCGGGGGGCAAGTACTTC. Translated: CASSQDMGLAGGKYF.

The chain links TRBV2 to TRBJ2-4; no firm D call. The CDR3 is 15 residues long. Trimming left V 2 bases short and J 0 bases short, with 8 bases between. From germline, CDR1 is SNHLY and CDR2 FYNNEI. The CDR3 coding sequence is TGTGCCAGCAGTGAATCAAGCGTAGCCAAAAACATTCAGTACTTC. As protein: CASSESSVAKNIQYF.

The V call is TRBV6-6, the J call TRBJ2-2; D is perhaps TRBD1 (6 bases). Trimming took 9 bases from V and 3 from J, leaving 14 bases between them. There are 14 residues in the CDR3. Germline CDR1 and CDR2: MNHNY and SVGAGI (reference sequence). CDR3 sequence: CASLDRPDTGELFF. Here the CDR3 DNA reads TGTGCCAGTTTGGACAGACCCGACACCGGGGAGCTGTTTTTT.

The chain couples TRBV11-2 to TRBJ2-1, with D perhaps matching TRBD2 (6 bases). V was clipped by 5 bases and J by 6 bases, with 17 bases between them. CDR1 is SGHAT, CDR2 FQNNGV, per germline. This CDR3 has 15 amino acids. CDR3 in DNA: TGTGCCAGCAGCCCTTACCCAGTGCGGGGCAATGAGCAGTTCTTC. This encodes CASSPYPVRGNEQFF.

This clone was seen more than once but under ten times. The chain is built from TRBV18 and TRBJ2-5, with 10 bases fitting TRBD1. The V segment lost 4 bases and the J segment 5 bases; nucleotides outside the gene matches: 7. CDR1 is KGHSH and CDR2 is LQKENI in the germline V gene. This CDR3 is built from 15 residues. The CDR3 loop is CASSRTTGGRETQYF. The CDR3 DNA is TGTGCCAGCTCACGCACGACAGGGGGCCGGGAGACCCAGTACTTC.

The rearrangement joins TRBV14 to TRBJ2-2; D not resolved. V lost 0 bases, J lost 4 bases, and 12 bases lay in between. The CDR3 runs to 16 residues. Germline CDR1 SGHDN, CDR2 FVKESK. The CDR3 loop reads CASSQETLSATGELFF. The CDR3 DNA reads as TGTGCCAGCAGCCAAGAAACCTTATCGGCCACCGGGGAGCTGTTTTTT.

Only one count was recorded for this clone. This chain links TRBV7-2 with TRBJ1-1; no definite D call. With 2 bases removed from V and 0 bases from J, the gap between germline ends came to 10 bases. The germline CDR1 and CDR2 sequences are SGHTA and FQGNSA. The CDR3 has 15 amino acids. The CDR3 is CASSLTKDMNTEAFF. CDR3 bases: TGTGCCAGCAGCTTAACTAAGGATATGAACACTGAAGCTTTCTTT.

This clone was detected only once. This chain links TRBV7-9 with TRBJ2-7; D unclear. Trimming removed 6 bases at V and 0 bases at J, with 12 bases between. CDR3 length: 14 amino acids. Per germline, CDR1 SEHNR and CDR2 FQNEAQ (reference sequence). CDR3 in DNA: TGTGCCAGCAGTCCCCCGGCGGCCTCCTACGAGCAGTACTTC. It yields the protein CASSPPAASYEQYF.